This entry features one T cell receptor beta chain sequence. What it binds is not known. The V and J ends lost 9 bases and 5 bases, in that order; junction bases with no gene match: 12. Germline loops: CDR1 MGHDK, CDR2 SYGVNS. The CDR3 contains 14 residues. This sample stems from a study of OX40 agonist ivuxolimab in advanced cancers. Overall study context: Clinicians treated patients with ivuxolimab, an agonistic anti-OX40 (CD134) antibody. Partial responses were seen in three patients, one with hepatocellular carcinoma and two with cutaneous melanoma.

This table comes from immunoSEQ multiplex PCR, and its TCRdb copy is limited to in-frame clones, with some not included. Among 54,000 or so clones listed, around 82% were seen once. The study's findings and limits: Also showing low normalized T-cell clonal expansion were some of the nonresponders.

This TCR was sampled from an adult with an advanced solid tumor such as melanoma, head and neck, liver or kidney cancer. This specimen was CD4+ or CD8+ T cells sorted from blood, taken in a trial of the OX40 agonist ivuxolimab. This chain links TRBV25-1 with TRBJ2-5, with 7 bases identical to TRBD2. DNA of the CDR3: TGTGCCAGTCGTCCGGGGGGTGGCGGGGAGACCCAGTACTTC. Its protein product is CASRPGGGGETQYF.